This T cell receptor (beta chain) came from a study of blood T cell repertoires in COVID-19. Some clones are missing from TCRdb's copy, which holds only in-frame ones; the method was immunoSEQ multiplex PCR. The sample carries about 140,000 clones, roughly 80% recorded once. Germline CDR1 MNHEY, CDR2 SVGAGI. Between the trimmed V and J ends, which lost 4 bases and 4 bases, there was a span of 11 bases. This CDR3 contains 14 residues. The TCR was taken from a woman in her sixties with acute or convalescent COVID-19. The rearrangement links TRBV6-5 to TRBJ1-3, with D maybe TRBD1 (5 bases). What was sequenced was peripheral blood. The CDR3 DNA reads as TGTGCCAGCAGTTGGGACTTAACAGGAAACACCATATATTTT. It is translated as CASSWDLTGNTIYF.